This TCR beta chain comes out of a study of T-cell memory formation after mild COVID-19. Whole-study results and caveats: A second wave expanding day 15 to 37 was CD4+-biased; contracting clones were balanced.

This clonotype appeared a few times. Its specificity is unknown. 5'RACE primed from the constant segment yielded TCR alpha and TCR beta cDNA libraries bearing sample barcodes and UMIs. TCRdb passed the 5' RACE reads through MiXCR, listing each CDR3 protein once. Of fewer than 250,000 distinct CDR3 sequences listed, approximately 10% are singletons. Sample: PBMCs or a T cell subset sorted from them (not recorded which). This clonotype originated in a man aged 18 to 30 who had mild COVID-19 (a few samples of this study predate the infection). Cell type and time point are not known.

For the CDR3, the DNA is TGCAGCGTTGAAGATCCCGGGAACGCAGATACGCAGTATTTT. This gives the protein CSVEDPGNADTQYF. This chain joins TRBV29-1 and TRBJ2-3; tentative D call: TRBD2 (5 bases). Germline V gives CDR1 SQVTM, CDR2 ANQGSEA. There are 14 residues in the CDR3. Trimming took 0 bases from V and 4 from J, leaving 11 bases between them.